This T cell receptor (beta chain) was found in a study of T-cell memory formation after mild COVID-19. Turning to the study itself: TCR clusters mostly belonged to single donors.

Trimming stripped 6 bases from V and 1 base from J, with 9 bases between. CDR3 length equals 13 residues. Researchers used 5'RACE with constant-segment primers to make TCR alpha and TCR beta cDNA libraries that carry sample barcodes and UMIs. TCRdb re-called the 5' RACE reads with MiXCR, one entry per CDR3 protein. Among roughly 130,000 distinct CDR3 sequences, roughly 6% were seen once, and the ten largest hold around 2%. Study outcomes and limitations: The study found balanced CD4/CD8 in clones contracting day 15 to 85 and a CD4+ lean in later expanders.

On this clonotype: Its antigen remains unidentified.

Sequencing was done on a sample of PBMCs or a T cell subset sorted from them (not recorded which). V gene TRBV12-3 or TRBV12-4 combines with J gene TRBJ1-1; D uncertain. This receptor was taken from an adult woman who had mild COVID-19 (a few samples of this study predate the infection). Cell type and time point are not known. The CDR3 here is CASRDTWNTEAFF. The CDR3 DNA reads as TGTGCCAGCAGGGATACATGGAACACTGAAGCTTTCTTT.